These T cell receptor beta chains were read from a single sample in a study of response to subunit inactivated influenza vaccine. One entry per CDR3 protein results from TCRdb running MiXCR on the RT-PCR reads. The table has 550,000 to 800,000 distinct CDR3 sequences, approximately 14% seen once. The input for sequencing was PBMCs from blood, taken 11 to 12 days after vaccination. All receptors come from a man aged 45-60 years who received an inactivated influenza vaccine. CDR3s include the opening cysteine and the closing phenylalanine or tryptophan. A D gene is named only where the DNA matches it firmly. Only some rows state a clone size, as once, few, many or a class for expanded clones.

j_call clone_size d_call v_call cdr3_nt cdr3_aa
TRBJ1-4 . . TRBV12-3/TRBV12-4 TGTGCCAGCAGTTTGGGCCAACAAACAACTAATGAAAAACTGTTTTTT CASSLGQQTTNEKLFF
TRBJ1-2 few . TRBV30 TGTGCCTGGAGGCACCGGACGGCCGCCTATGGCTACACCTTC CAWRHRTAAYGYTF
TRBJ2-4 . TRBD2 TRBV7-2 TGTGCCAGCAGCCCACCGACTAGCGGAAGAACCAAAAACATTCAGTACTTC CASSPPTSGRTKNIQYF
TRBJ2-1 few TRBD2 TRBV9 TGTGCCAGCAGCGTCTTGACTAGCAACTCCTACAATGAGCAGTTCTTC CASSVLTSNSYNEQFF
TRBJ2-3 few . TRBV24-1 TGTGCCACCAGTGATTTGTACAGCACAGATACGCAGTATTTT CATSDLYSTDTQYF
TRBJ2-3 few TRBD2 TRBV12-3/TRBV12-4 TGTGCCAGCAGAACGGGACTAGCGGGGGTCGGGGCCCCAGATACGCAGTATTTT CASRTGLAGVGAPDTQYF
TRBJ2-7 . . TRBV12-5 TGTGCTAGTGGTTCTCCGGGACAGGCCCCGGGGGGGGAGCAGTACTTC CASGSPGQAPGGEQYF
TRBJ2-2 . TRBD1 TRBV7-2 TGTGCCAGCAGCTTGATGGGGACAGGGATCACCGGGGAGCTGTTTTTT CASSLMGTGITGELFF
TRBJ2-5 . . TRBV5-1 TGCGCCAGCAGCTTGGGATCCTGGGAGACCCAGTACTTC CASSLGSWETQYF
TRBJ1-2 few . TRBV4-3 TGCGCCAGCAGCCAAGATATCGGGATGAACTATGGCTACACCTTC CASSQDIGMNYGYTF
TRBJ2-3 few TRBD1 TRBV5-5 TGTGCCAGCAGCGATGACCGGGACAGGTATACGCAGTATTTT CASSDDRDRYTQYF
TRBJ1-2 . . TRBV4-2 TGTGCCAGCAGCCAAGAGGGCCCTCTTGGCTACACCTTC CASSQEGPLGYTF
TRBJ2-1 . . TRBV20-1 TGCAGTGCTAGAGTACCCGAGAGATCCTACAATGAGCAGTTCTTC CSARVPERSYNEQFF
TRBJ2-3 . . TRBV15 TGTGCCACCAGCCTTTGGAGCGGGACAGATACGCAGTATTTT CATSLWSGTDTQYF
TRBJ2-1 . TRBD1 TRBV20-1 TGCAGTGCTAGGGGGACAGGGAGGCTCGAGCAGTTCTTC CSARGTGRLEQFF
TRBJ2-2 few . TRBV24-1 TGTGCCACCAGTCGGACAGCGAACACCGGGGAGCTGTTTTTT CATSRTANTGELFF
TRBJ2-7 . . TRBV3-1 TGTGCCAGCAGCCAAGAGGGCCTGGGCGAGCAGTACTTC CASSQEGLGEQYF
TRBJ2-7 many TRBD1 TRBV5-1 TGCGCCAGCAGCCAGTACTCCCGGGACAGGGGCGGCGAGCAGTACTTC CASSQYSRDRGGEQYF
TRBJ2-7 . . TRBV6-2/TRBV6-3 TGTGCCAGCAGTTTCCCTGGTGGTGGTCAGCAGTACTTC CASSFPGGGQQYF
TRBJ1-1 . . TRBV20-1 TGCAGTGCTAGGATAGGCAGGAACACTGAAGCTTTCTTT CSARIGRNTEAFF
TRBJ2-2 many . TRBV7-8 TGTGCCAGCAGCTTATGGAACACCGGGGAGCTGTTTTTT CASSLWNTGELFF
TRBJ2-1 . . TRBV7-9 TGTGCCAGCAGCCTCGGACAAGCGAGCAATGAGCAGTTCTTC CASSLGQASNEQFF
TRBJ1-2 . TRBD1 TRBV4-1 TGCGCCAGCAGCCAATTGGGACAGGCTAACTATGGCTACACCTTC CASSQLGQANYGYTF
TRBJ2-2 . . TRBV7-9 TGTGCCAGCAGCAAAGGGGCGACCGGGGAGCTGTTTTTT CASSKGATGELFF
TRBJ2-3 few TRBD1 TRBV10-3 TGTGCCATTCAAGGGGGCGCGAGGACAGATACGCAGTATTTT CAIQGGARTDTQYF
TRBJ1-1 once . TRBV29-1 TGCAGCGTTGAACACAGGCAAACTACTGAAGCTTTCTTT CSVEHRQTTEAFF
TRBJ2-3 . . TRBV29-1 TGCAGCGTTGAAGAGGTGGGCAACACAGATACGCAGTATTTT CSVEEVGNTDTQYF
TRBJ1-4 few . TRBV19 TGTGCCAGTAGTCCGCGTTCTAATGAAAAACTGTTTTTT CASSPRSNEKLFF
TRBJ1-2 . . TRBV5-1 TGCGCCAGCAGCTTGGATGTCAGAAACAATGGCTACACCTTC CASSLDVRNNGYTF